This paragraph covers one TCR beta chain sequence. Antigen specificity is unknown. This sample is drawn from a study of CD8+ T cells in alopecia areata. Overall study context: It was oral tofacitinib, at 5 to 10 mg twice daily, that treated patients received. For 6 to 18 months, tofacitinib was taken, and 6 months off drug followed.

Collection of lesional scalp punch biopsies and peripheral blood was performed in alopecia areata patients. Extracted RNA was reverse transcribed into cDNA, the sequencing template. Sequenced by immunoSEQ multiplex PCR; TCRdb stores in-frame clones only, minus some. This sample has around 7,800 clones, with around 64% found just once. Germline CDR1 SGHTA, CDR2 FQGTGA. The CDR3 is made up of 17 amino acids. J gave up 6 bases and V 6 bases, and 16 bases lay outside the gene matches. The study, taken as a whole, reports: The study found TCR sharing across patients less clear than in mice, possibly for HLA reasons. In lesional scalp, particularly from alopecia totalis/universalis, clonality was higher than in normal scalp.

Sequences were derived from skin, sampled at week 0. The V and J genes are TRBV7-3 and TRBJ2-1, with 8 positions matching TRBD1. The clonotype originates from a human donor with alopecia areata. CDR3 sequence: CASSKKAGTGNSNEQFF. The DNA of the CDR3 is TGTGCCAGCAGTAAGAAAGCCGGGACAGGCAATTCCAATGAGCAGTTCTTC. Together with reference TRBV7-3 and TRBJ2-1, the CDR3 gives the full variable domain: GAGVSQTPSNKVTEKGKYVELRCDPISGHTALYWYRQSLGQGPEFLIYFQGTGAADDSGLPNDRFFAVRPEGSVSTLKIQRTERGDSAVYLCASSKKAGTGNSNEQFFGPGTRLTVL.